This T cell receptor beta chain was retrieved from a study of molecular identifiers for immune sequencing clone quantification. Regarding the study as a whole: Clones exceeding 20 RNA copies carried over 99% of effector molecules but under 1% of naive-cell molecules.

Germline-derived CDR1 and CDR2 are PRHDT and FYEKMQ (reference sequence). J gave up 7 bases and V 2 bases, and 4 bases lay outside the gene matches. This CDR3 is 14 amino acids long. From the PCR reads, TCRdb called clonotypes with MiXCR, one entry per CDR3 protein. The repertoire holds around 300,000 distinct CDR3 sequences, with roughly 23% as singletons. In this sample, this clonotype turned up many times. Its antigen is not identified. The authors sorted naive CD8 T cells as CD8+CD4-CCR7+CD45RA+. Specimen: naive CD8+ T cells from blood, with Jurkat cell RNA spiked in. Regarding subset: FACS-sorted CD8+CD4-CCR7+CD45RA+ naive T cells. This chain uses TRBV13 with TRBJ2-7, with 11 bases aligning to TRBD2. This receptor was obtained from a human donor in good health. Some libraries in this study had Jurkat cell RNA spiked in. Here the CDR3 reads CASSLSLAGEEQYF. In DNA, the CDR3 is TGTGCCAGCAGCTTATCACTAGCGGGGGAAGAGCAGTACTTC.